This is a list of T cell receptor beta chains from one sample in a study of cytomegalovirus exposure and HLA in healthy donors. Sequencing was performed with immunoSEQ multiplex PCR; in TCRdb, only in-frame clones are kept and a portion is missing. The sample lists 160,000 or so clones; roughly four fifths were seen once. The sample taken for sequencing was PBMCs. The origin of the receptors is a man aged 50 to 60 in good health and CMV-seropositive. Each CDR3 is given with its conserved first and last residue. The D gene is left open where the match is weak. Clone size, where shown, is once, few, many, or a class for clones that have expanded.

j_gene	d_gene	v_gene	len	abundance	CDR3nt	CDR3aa
TRBJ2-3	TRBD1	TRBV7-6	13	-	TGTGCCAGCAGCTTGGGGGACAGGGTCACGCAGTATTTT	CASSLGDRVTQYF
TRBJ1-5	TRBD1	TRBV6-6	15	-	TGTGCCAGCAGAGACCGGGACAGGGGCAATCAGCCCCAGCATTTT	CASRDRDRGNQPQHF
TRBJ2-7	TRBD1	TRBV30	11	-	TGTGCCTGGGACAGGGGCTACGAGCAGTACTTC	CAWDRGYEQYF
TRBJ2-5	TRBD1	TRBV7-2	14	-	TGTGCCAGCACCCCAGGGGGCCACCAAGAGACCCAGTACTTC	CASTPGGHQETQYF
TRBJ1-1	TRBD1	TRBV25-1	14	-	TGTGCCAGCAGTTCCGACAGGGTATACACTGAAGCTTTCTTT	CASSSDRVYTEAFF
TRBJ1-1	TRBD1	TRBV30	15	-	TGTGCCTGGGGGAGACCAGGACAGGATTTCACTGAAGCTTTCTTT	CAWGRPGQDFTEAFF
TRBJ2-7	-	TRBV7-9	12	-	TGTTCCAGCAGCACCTCGGAGAACCGGCAGTACTTC	CSSSTSENRQYF
TRBJ1-2	TRBD1	TRBV29-1	14	-	TGCAGCGTGTCGGGGGACAGGGACCCCTATGGCTACACCTTC	CSVSGDRDPYGYTF
TRBJ1-1	TRBD1	TRBV5-4	13	-	TGTGCCAGCAGCTTGGTCACAGGGGCTGAAGCTTTCTTT	CASSLVTGAEAFF
TRBJ2-3	-	TRBV7-9	13	-	TGTGCCAGCAGGTACTTGGGCACAGATACGCAGTATTTT	CASRYLGTDTQYF
TRBJ2-2	TRBD1	TRBV6-1	14	-	TGTGCCAGCAGAAGACAGGGCGCAGCCGGGGAGCTGTTTTTT	CASRRQGAAGELFF
TRBJ1-5	-	TRBV30	13	-	TGTGCCTGGAGTGCTGGGGACAACCAGCCCCAGCATTTT	CAWSAGDNQPQHF
TRBJ2-5	-	TRBV30	16	-	TGTGCCTGGAGTGTTGGGGAAGGCGGGTTATGGGAGACCCAGTACTTC	CAWSVGEGGLWETQYF
TRBJ2-5	-	TRBV19	14	-	TGTGCCAGCCGTGGGCAGGGCCCTGTCGAGACCCAGTACTTC	CASRGQGPVETQYF
TRBJ2-5	-	TRBV4-3	15	-	TGCGCCAGCAGCCAAGATGAGGGGGAACGGGAGACCCAGTACTTC	CASSQDEGERETQYF
TRBJ2-7	TRBD1	TRBV2	15	-	TGTGCCAGCAGCTCACAGGGGGCCTCTACCTCCGAGCAGTACTTC	CASSSQGASTSEQYF
TRBJ1-5	-	TRBV9	15	-	TGTGCCAGCAGCGTAGCAGGAGGGTTGGATCAGCCCCAGCATTTT	CASSVAGGLDQPQHF
TRBJ1-5	TRBD1	TRBV10-3	16	-	TGTGCCATCAGTGAGTCAGGGACAGGGGGCGGTCAGCCCCAGCATTTT	CAISESGTGGGQPQHF
TRBJ2-7	-	TRBV30	13	-	TGTGCCTGGAGCCGAGGCGGGCCCTACGAGCAGTACTTC	CAWSRGGPYEQYF
TRBJ1-5	-	TRBV5-1	13	-	TGCGCCAGCAGCAGAACAGGGAATCAGCCCCAGCATTTT	CASSRTGNQPQHF
TRBJ1-1	TRBD1	TRBV19	13	-	TGTGCCAGTAGTGACAGGGGCGACACTGAAGCTTTCTTT	CASSDRGDTEAFF
TRBJ2-2	TRBD2	TRBV7-2	17	few	TGTGCCAGCAGCTTTCATGGGACTAGCGGGACGGCCGGGGAGCTGTTTTTT	CASSFHGTSGTAGELFF
TRBJ2-7	-	TRBV28	17	-	TGTGCCAGCAGTTTGAGGGCAGGGGCACTGACCTCCTACGAGCAGTACTTC	CASSLRAGALTSYEQYF
TRBJ1-1	TRBD1	TRBV30	15	-	TGTGCCTGGAACCGAGGACAGGGGAGAGAAACTGAAGCTTTCTTT	CAWNRGQGRETEAFF
TRBJ2-1	-	TRBV15	19	once	TGTGCCACCAGCAGAGATCATTTCTTATCTCCTAGAGGAAGCAATGAGCAGTTCTTC	CATSRDHFLSPRGSNEQFF
TRBJ2-5	-	TRBV5-1	13	-	TGCGCCAGCTTCGGGGAGTCGGGAGAGACCCAGTACTTC	CASFGESGETQYF
TRBJ2-7	-	TRBV18	14	-	TGTGCCAGCTCACCCCTAGGGGACTTCTACGAGCAGTACTTC	CASSPLGDFYEQYF
TRBJ2-6	-	TRBV5-1	12	-	TGCGCCAGCAGTCCAGTGGCCAACGTCCTGACTTTC	CASSPVANVLTF
TRBJ1-2	-	TRBV29-1	11	-	TGCAGCGTTGCGGGGATCGGAGGCTACACCTTC	CSVAGIGGYTF